This paragraph reports one TCR beta chain. The antigen is unknown. PCR used 60 Vbeta primers and 13 Jbeta primers. The repertoire was sequenced with immunoSEQ multiplex PCR; TCRdb's copy has only in-frame clones and lacks some. Of about 190,000 clones in the sample, over 70% were seen once. This record comes from a study of cytomegalovirus exposure and HLA in healthy donors. Study information: A prior study identified approximately 120 million unique TCR beta sequences from roughly 180 million T cells. Study conclusions and caveats: The majority of TCR sequences were rare, yet some public TCRs appeared in many donors.

The ends were cut back, 5 bases at V and 0 bases at J, with 14 bases in the middle. Germline CDR1 reads SNHLY; CDR2 reads FYNNEI. This CDR3 spans 16 amino acids. This TCR derives from a woman aged 18-29 years in good health and CMV-seronegative. Sequencing was done on a sample of PBMCs. The chain carries TRBV2 and TRBJ2-1; D possibly corresponds to TRBD2 (6 bases). CDR3 in DNA: TGTGCCAGCAGTTTCATTGGAGGGCCCTCCTACAATGAGCAGTTCTTC. Amino acid sequence: CASSFIGGPSYNEQFF.